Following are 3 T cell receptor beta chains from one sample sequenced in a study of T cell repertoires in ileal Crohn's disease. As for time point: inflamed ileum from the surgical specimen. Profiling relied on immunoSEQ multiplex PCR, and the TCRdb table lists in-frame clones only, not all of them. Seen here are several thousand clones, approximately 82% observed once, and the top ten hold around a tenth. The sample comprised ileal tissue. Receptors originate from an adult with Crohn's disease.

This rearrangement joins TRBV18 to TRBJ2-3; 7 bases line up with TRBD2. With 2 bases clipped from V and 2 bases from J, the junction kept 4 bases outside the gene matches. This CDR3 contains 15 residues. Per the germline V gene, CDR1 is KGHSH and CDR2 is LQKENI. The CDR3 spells CASSPASGNTDTQYF. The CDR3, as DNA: TGTGCCAGCTCACCAGCTAGCGGCAACACAGATACGCAGTATTTT.

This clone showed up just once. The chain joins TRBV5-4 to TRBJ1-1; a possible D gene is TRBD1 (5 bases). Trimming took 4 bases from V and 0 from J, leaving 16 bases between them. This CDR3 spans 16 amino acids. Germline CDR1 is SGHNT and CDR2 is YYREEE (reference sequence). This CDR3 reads CASSPTDQFLNTEAFF. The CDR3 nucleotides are TGTGCCAGCAGCCCGACAGACCAGTTTTTGAACACTGAAGCTTTCTTT.

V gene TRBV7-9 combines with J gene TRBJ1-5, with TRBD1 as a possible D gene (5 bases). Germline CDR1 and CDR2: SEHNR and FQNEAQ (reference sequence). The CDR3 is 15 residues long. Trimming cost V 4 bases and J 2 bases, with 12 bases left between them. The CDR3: CASSSTRERNQPQHF. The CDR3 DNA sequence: TGTGCCAGCAGCTCTACCAGGGAACGCAATCAGCCCCAGCATTTT.